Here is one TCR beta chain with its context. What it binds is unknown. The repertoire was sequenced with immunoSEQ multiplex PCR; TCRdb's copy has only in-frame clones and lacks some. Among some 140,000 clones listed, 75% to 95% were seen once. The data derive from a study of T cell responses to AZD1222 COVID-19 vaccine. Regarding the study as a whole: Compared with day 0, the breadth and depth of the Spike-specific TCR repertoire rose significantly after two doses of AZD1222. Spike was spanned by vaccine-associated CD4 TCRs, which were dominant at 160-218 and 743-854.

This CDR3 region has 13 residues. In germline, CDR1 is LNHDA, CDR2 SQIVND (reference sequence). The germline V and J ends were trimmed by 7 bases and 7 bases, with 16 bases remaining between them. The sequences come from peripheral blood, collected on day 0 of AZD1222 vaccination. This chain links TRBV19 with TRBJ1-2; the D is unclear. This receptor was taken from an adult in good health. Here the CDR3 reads CASTMWISGGYTF. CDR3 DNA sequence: TGTGCCAGTACTATGTGGATATCTGGTGGCTACACCTTC.